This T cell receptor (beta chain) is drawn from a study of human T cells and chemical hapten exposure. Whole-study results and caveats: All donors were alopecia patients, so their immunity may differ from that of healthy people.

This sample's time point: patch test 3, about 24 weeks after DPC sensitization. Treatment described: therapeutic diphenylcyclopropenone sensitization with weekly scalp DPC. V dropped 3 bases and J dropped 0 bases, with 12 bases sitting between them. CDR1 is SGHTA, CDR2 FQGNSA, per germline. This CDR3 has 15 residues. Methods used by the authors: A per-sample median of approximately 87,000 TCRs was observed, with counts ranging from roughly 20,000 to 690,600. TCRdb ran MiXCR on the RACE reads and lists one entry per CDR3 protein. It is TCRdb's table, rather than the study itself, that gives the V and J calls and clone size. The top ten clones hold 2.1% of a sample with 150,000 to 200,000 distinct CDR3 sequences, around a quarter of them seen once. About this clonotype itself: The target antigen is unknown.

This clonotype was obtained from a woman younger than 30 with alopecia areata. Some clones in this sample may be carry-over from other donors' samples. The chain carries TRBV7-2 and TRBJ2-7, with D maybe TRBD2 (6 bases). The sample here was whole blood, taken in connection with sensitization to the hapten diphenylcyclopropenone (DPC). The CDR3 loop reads CASSFGIAVSYEQYF. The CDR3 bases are TGTGCCAGCAGCTTTGGGATAGCGGTCTCCTACGAGCAGTACTTC.